This T cell receptor beta chain was sequenced in a study of cytomegalovirus exposure and HLA in healthy donors. About the research overall: The platform used for the 120 or so validation repertoires matched that of the roughly 670 first-cohort repertoires, a later analysis reported. Study-wide results and limits: Most observed TCR sequences were rare, whereas some public TCRs were detected in many donors. Among the CMV-associated chains, three were confirmed in vitro as specific for CMV antigens.

Remarks on this clone: Its antigen is as yet unknown.

The protocol was immunoSEQ multiplex PCR, while the TCRdb copy is restricted to in-frame clones and leaves out a portion. Here the sample spans 20,000 to 25,000 clones, roughly 97% being singletons. Per the germline V gene, CDR1 is LNHNV and CDR2 is YYDKDF (reference sequence). This CDR3 spans 15 amino acids. V shed 1 base and J shed 2 bases, with 9 bases lying between them. The sequencing sample was made of PBMCs. This TCR was recovered from a man under 40 in good health and CMV-seropositive. The chain uses TRBV15 and TRBJ1-5; no clear D gene. The CDR3, as DNA: TGTGCCACCAGCAGAGTGGACTTTGGCAATCAGCCCCAGCATTTT. Residues: CATSRVDFGNQPQHF.